These T cell receptor beta chains were read from a single sample in a study of blood T cell repertoires in COVID-19. The table came from immunoSEQ multiplex PCR; TCRdb's copy has only in-frame clones and leaves some out. Among approximately 75,000 clones listed, approximately 82% were seen once. Sequenced: peripheral blood. These receptors came from a woman aged 45-65 years with acute or convalescent COVID-19. CDR3s include the opening cysteine and the closing phenylalanine or tryptophan. The order of the fields is V gene, clone size, D gene, J gene, CDR3 protein, CDR3 DNA. A D gene is named only where the DNA matches it firmly. Expanded clones are given a class, and other clones once, few, many or no size at all.

>TRBV28|.|TRBD1|TRBJ2-7
CASNLDRVRSEQYF
TGTGCCAGCAATTTGGACAGGGTAAGATCCGAGCAGTACTTC
>TRBV18|.|TRBD1|TRBJ2-7
CASSPLDRVPSEQYF
TGTGCCAGCTCACCCTTGGACAGGGTACCATCCGAGCAGTACTTC
>TRBV12-3/TRBV12-4|.|.|TRBJ1-5
CASSLAGEVVHF
TGTGCCAGCAGTTTAGCGGGGGAGGTGGTGCATTTT
>TRBV7-2|.|TRBD1|TRBJ1-5
CASSYRGEQPQHF
TGTGCCAGCAGCTACAGGGGGGAGCAGCCCCAGCATTTT
>TRBV5-4|.|.|TRBJ1-2
CASPSVKGYGYTF
TGTGCCAGCCCGAGCGTGAAGGGGTATGGCTACACCTTC
>TRBV5-1|.|TRBD2|TRBJ2-3
CASSYGLEADTQYF
TGCGCCAGCAGCTATGGACTAGAAGCAGATACGCAGTATTTT
>TRBV25-1|.|.|TRBJ2-2
CASRDFRTGELFF
TGTGCCAGCAGGGACTTCCGAACCGGGGAGCTGTTTTTT
>TRBV15|few|.|TRBJ1-5
CATSRDLGPGNQPQHF
TGTGCCACCAGCAGAGATTTGGGGCCTGGCAATCAGCCCCAGCATTTT
>TRBV5-4|.|TRBD2|TRBJ2-2
CASSSSGGAWTGELFF
TGTGCCAGCAGCTCTAGCGGGGGGGCATGGACCGGGGAGCTGTTTTTT
>TRBV7-8|.|TRBD1|TRBJ1-4
CASSPNQYRGRKDEKLFF
TGTGCCAGCAGCCCAAACCAGTACAGGGGGCGGAAGGATGAAAAACTGTTTTTT
>TRBV6-2/TRBV6-3|once|TRBD2|TRBJ2-2
CASSYRRGALTNTGELFF
TGTGCCAGCAGTTACAGGCGGGGGGCCCTTACGAACACCGGGGAGCTGTTTTTT
>TRBV30|.|.|TRBJ2-1
CAWSMHGRTDSGTRNEQFF
TGTGCCTGGAGTATGCACGGGAGAACGGATTCGGGCACACGGAATGAGCAGTTCTTC
>TRBV7-8|.|.|TRBJ2-7
CASSPQGRGRTYEQYF
TGTGCCAGCAGCCCTCAGGGGAGGGGAAGAACCTACGAGCAGTACTTC
>TRBV9|.|TRBD1|TRBJ1-1
CASSKQGAGNTEAFF
TGTGCCAGCAGCAAACAGGGGGCAGGGAACACTGAAGCTTTCTTT
>TRBV18|few|.|TRBJ1-5
CASSPYRVGNQPQHF
TGTGCCAGCTCACCATACAGGGTCGGGAATCAGCCCCAGCATTTT
>TRBV7-9|.|TRBD1|TRBJ2-3
CASSLGDRGATDTQYF
TGTGCCAGCAGCTTAGGCGACAGGGGGGCGACAGATACGCAGTATTTT
>TRBV6-5|.|.|TRBJ2-2
CASSRRQANTGELFF
TGTGCCAGCAGTCGACGACAGGCGAACACCGGGGAGCTGTTTTTT
>TRBV11-3|.|.|TRBJ1-1
CASSLDGQRNTEAFF
TGTGCCAGCAGCTTAGATGGACAGAGGAACACTGAAGCTTTCTTT
>TRBV4-1|.|.|TRBJ2-3
CASSQDSSTDTQYF
TGCGCCAGCAGCCAAGATTCTTCGACAGATACGCAGTATTTT
>TRBV4-2|.|.|TRBJ2-7
CASSPFGPGQGAEEQYF
.
>TRBV4-3|medium-sized|TRBD1|TRBJ1-1
CASSQDLVGGANLFGDTEAFF
TGCGCCAGCAGCCAAGATCTTGTAGGGGGCGCGAATTTATTTGGGGACACTGAAGCTTTCTTT
>TRBV6-6|once|TRBD1|TRBJ2-6
CATWGQGTGANVLTF
TGTGCCACCTGGGGACAGGGCACCGGGGCCAACGTCCTGACTTTC
>TRBV27|.|TRBD1|TRBJ1-2
CASSLGQGFGYTF
TGTGCCAGCAGTTTAGGACAGGGGTTTGGCTACACCTTC
>TRBV11-2|.|.|TRBJ1-1
CASSEQVRNTEAFF
TGTGCCAGCAGCGAACAGGTTAGGAACACTGAAGCTTTCTTT
>TRBV6-5|.|TRBD1|TRBJ1-1
CASKRTGSNTEAFF
TGTGCCAGCAAACGGACAGGATCAAACACTGAAGCTTTCTTT
>TRBV9|.|.|TRBJ1-2
CASSTPGNYGYTF
TGTGCCAGCAGCACCCCAGGGAACTATGGCTACACCTTC
>TRBV28|.|TRBD1|TRBJ1-5
CASSSYPIGRDRGHQPQHF
TGTGCCAGCAGTTCCTACCCAATAGGACGGGACAGGGGGCATCAGCCCCAGCATTTT
>TRBV29-1|.|.|TRBJ2-7
CSVPNQGGDYEQYF
TGCAGCGTGCCCAATCAGGGTGGGGACTACGAGCAGTACTTC
>TRBV3-1/TRBV3-2|once|TRBD1|TRBJ2-2
CASSQAGTGVGELFF
TGTGCCAGCAGCCAAGCCGGGACAGGGGTCGGGGAGCTGTTTTTT
>TRBV7-9|.|.|TRBJ2-3
CASSSDATGNADTQYF
TGTGCCAGCAGCTCCGACGCCACGGGGAATGCGGATACGCAGTATTTT